The T cell receptor beta chain under discussion was sequenced for a study of blood T cell repertoires in COVID-19. There are many counts of this clone. Per the study methods: Amplification of reference gene primers was used by the study to estimate nucleated cell counts. Method: immunoSEQ multiplex PCR; TCRdb's copy keeps in-frame clones and lacks some. V, J and clone size derive from that table, while D and trimming were established from the DNA sequence. The sample consists of about 170,000 clones, about four fifths of them appearing once. Germline CDR1 is MNHEY and CDR2 is SVGAGI. V lost 2 bases, J lost 9 bases, and 5 bases stayed unmatched. The CDR3 contains 14 residues. Recruits, aged roughly 18 to 89 years, lived in about two dozen US areas.

This TCR derives from a man aged 50 to 60 who had recovered from COVID-19. The chain carries TRBV6-5 and TRBJ2-2; TRBD1 matches at 8 bases. The sample comprised PBMCs or T cells enriched from blood (not recorded which). CDR3 region: CASSYNDRGRELFF. The CDR3 bases are TGTGCCAGCAGTTACAACGACAGGGGTCGGGAGCTGTTTTTT.